The sequence of this TCR beta chain was determined in a study of cytomegalovirus exposure and HLA in healthy donors. Looking at the study overall: Unique TCRs numbering some 80 million, obtained from HLA-typed donors, made up an early data release.

Of note for this clone: The antigen is undetermined.

General study points: V- and J-gene trimming in TCR beta was tied to a missense DCLRE1C variant by an analysis performed later. An analysis that came later showed most CMV-associated TCR beta chains appearing HLA-restricted.

It was with 60 Vbeta and 13 Jbeta primers that the PCR ran. TCRdb's copy holds only in-frame clones and misses some; the assay was immunoSEQ multiplex PCR. The table includes around 210,000 clones, 65% to 85% detected once. This receptor was obtained from a man aged 50 or older in good health and CMV-seronegative. Sequencing was performed on PBMCs.

The CDR3 bases are TGTGCCTGGAGTTACGGGATGGAGGGGCTTGATACGCAGTATTTT. Its translation is CAWSYGMEGLDTQYF. V and J are TRBV30 and TRBJ2-3; possibly TRBD2 for D (6 bases). Trimming left V 2 bases short and J 6 bases short, with 18 bases between. The CDR3 sequence is 15 residues long. Germline V CDR1 and CDR2: GTSNPN, SVGIG (reference sequence).